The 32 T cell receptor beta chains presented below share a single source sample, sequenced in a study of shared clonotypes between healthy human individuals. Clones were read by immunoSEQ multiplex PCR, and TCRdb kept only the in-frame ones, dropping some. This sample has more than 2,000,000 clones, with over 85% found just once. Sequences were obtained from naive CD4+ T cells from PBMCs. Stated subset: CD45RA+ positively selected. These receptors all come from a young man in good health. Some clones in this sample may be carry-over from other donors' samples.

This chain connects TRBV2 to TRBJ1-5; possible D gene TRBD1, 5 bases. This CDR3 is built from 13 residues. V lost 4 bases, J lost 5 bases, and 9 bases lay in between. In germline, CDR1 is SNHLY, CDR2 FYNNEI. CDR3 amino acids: CASSGETDQPQHF. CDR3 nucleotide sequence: TGTGCCAGCAGTGGAGAGACAGATCAGCCCCAGCATTTT.

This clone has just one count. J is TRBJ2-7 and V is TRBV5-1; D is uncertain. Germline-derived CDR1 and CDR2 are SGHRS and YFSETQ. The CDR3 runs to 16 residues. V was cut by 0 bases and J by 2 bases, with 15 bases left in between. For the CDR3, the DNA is TGCGCCAGCAGCTTGGCCCCTAAGGACGCAACCTACGAGCAGTACTTC. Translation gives CASSLAPKDATYEQYF.

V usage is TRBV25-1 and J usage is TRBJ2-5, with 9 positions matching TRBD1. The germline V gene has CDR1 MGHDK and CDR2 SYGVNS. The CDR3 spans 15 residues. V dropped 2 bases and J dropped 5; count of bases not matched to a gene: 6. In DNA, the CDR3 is TGTGCCAGCAGTGAAAACCCCACAGGGGGCGAGACCCAGTACTTC. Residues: CASSENPTGGETQYF.

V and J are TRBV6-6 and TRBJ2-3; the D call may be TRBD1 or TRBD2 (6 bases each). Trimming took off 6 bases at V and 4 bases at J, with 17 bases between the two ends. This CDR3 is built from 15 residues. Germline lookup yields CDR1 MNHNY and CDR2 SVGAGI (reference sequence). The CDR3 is CASSQNPGAPDTQYF. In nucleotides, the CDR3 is TGTGCCAGCAGCCAAAACCCGGGGGCCCCAGATACGCAGTATTTT.

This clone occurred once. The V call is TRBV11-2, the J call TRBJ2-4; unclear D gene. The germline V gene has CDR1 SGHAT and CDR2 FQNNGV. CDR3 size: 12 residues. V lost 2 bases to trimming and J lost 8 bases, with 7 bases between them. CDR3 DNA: TGTGCCAGCAGCTTAATTGCAGACATTCAGTACTTC. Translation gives CASSLIADIQYF.

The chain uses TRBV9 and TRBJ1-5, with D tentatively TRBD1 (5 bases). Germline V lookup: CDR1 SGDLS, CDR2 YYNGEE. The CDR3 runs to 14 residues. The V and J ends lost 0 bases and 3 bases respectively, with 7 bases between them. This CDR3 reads CASSVGTFNQPQHF. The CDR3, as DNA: TGTGCCAGCAGCGTAGGGACATTCAATCAGCCCCAGCATTTT. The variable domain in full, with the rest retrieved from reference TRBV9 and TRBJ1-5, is DSGVTQTPKHLITATGQRVTLRCSPRSGDLSVYWYQQSLDQGLQFLIQYYNGEERAKGNILERFSAQQFPDLHSELNLSSLELGDSALYFCASSVGTFNQPQHFGDGTRLSIL.

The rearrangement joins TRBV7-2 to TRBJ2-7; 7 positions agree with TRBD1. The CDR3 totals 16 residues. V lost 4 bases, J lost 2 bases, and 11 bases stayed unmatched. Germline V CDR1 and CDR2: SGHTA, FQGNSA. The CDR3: CASSSAPTGPPYEQYF. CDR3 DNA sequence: TGTGCCAGCAGCTCAGCCCCGACAGGGCCCCCCTACGAGCAGTACTTC.

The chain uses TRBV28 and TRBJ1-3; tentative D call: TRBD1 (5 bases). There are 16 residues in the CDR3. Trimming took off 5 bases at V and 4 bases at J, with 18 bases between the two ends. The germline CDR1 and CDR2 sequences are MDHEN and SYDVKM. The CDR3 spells CASSVRGLRLGNTIYF. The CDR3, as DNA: TGTGCCAGCAGTGTGAGGGGACTTCGGCTGGGAAACACCATATATTTT.

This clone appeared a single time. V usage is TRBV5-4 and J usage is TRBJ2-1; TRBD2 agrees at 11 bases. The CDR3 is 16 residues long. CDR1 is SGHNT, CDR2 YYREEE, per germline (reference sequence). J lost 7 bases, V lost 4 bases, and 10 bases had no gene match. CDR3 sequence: CASSANARTSGNEQFF. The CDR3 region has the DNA TGTGCCAGCAGCGCGAACGCGAGGACTAGCGGGAATGAGCAGTTCTTC.

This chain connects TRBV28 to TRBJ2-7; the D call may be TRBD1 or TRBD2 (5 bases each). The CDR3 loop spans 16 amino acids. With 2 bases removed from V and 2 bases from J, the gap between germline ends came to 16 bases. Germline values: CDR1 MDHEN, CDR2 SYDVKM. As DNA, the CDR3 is TGTGCCAGCAGTTTAGTCGGTCTGGGGACGACCTACGAGCAGTACTTC. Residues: CASSLVGLGTTYEQYF.

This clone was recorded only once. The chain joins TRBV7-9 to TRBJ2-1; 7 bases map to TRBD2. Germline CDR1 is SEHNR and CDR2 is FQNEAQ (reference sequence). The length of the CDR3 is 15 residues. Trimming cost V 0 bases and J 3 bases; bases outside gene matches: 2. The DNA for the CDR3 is TGTGCCAGCAGCTTAGCGGGAGGGGACTACAATGAGCAGTTCTTC. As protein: CASSLAGGDYNEQFF.

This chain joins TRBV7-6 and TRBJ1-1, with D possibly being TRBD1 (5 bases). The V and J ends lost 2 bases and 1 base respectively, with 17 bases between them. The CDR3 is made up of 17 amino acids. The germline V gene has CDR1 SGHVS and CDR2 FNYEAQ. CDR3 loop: CASSLLPGRHANTEAFF. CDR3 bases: TGTGCCAGCAGCTTACTCCCGGGACGACATGCGAACACTGAAGCTTTCTTT.

The CDR3 DNA sequence: TGTGCCAGCAGCTTATATGCTTTGAGTGAGCAGTTCTTC. Translated, it gives CASSLYALSEQFF. V usage is TRBV7-2 and J usage is TRBJ2-1; D ambiguous. This CDR3 comprises 13 residues. V shed 2 bases and J shed 9 bases, with 11 bases lying between them. Germline CDR1 reads SGHTA; CDR2 reads FQGNSA.

CDR3 amino acids: CASSPPGDMRSQETQYF. DNA for the CDR3: TGTGCCAGCTCACCACCGGGGGACATGCGCTCCCAAGAGACCCAGTACTTC. This rearrangement joins TRBV18 to TRBJ2-5; D possibly corresponds to TRBD1 (6 bases). Germline-derived CDR1 and CDR2 are KGHSH and LQKENI. Trimming took 0 bases from V and 1 from J, leaving 15 bases between them. The CDR3 runs to 17 residues.

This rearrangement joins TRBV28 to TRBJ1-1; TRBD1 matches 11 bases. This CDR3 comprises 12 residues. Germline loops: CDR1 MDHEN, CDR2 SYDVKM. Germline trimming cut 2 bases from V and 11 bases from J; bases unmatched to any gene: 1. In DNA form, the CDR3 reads TGTGCCAGCAGTTTACGGACAGGGGGCGCTTTCTTT. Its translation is CASSLRTGGAFF.

The CDR3 region is CASSFLQPSNQPQHF. The CDR3 DNA sequence: TGTGCCAGTAGTTTCCTCCAGCCTAGCAATCAGCCCCAGCATTTT. The chain uses TRBV19 and TRBJ1-5; D gene uncertain. V gave up 5 bases and J gave up 0 bases, with 11 bases separating them. CDR1 and CDR2 (germline): LNHDA, SQIVND (reference sequence). The CDR3 totals 15 residues.

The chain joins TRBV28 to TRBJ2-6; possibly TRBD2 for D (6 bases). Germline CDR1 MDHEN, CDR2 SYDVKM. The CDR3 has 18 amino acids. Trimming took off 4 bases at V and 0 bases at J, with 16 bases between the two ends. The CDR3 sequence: CASSSRRDGYSGANVLTF. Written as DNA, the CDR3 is TGTGCCAGCAGTTCGAGGCGGGACGGCTACTCTGGGGCCAACGTCCTGACTTTC.

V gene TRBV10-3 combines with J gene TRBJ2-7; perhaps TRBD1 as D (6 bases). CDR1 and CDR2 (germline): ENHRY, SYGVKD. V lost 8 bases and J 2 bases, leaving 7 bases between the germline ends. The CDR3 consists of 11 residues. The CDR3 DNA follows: TGTGCCATCGACAGGACCTACGAGCAGTACTTC. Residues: CAIDRTYEQYF.

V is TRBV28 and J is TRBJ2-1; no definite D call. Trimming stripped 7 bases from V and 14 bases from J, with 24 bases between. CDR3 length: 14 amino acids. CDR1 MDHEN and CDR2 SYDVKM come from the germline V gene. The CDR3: CASIQNSLPHEEFF. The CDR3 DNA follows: TGTGCCAGCATCCAAAATTCCCTACCCCACGAGGAGTTCTTC.

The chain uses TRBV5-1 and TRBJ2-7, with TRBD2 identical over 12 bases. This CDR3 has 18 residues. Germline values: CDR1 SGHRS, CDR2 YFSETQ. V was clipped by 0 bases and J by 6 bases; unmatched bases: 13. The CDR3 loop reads CASSLGPIRLAGESEQYF. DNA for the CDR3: TGCGCCAGCAGCTTGGGCCCCATAAGACTAGCGGGAGAAAGCGAGCAGTACTTC. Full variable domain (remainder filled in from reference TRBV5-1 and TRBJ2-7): KAGVTQTPRYLIKTRGQQVTLSCSPISGHRSVSWYQQTPGQGLQFLFEYFSETQRNKGNFPGRFSGRQFSNSRSEMNVSTLELGDSALYLCASSLGPIRLAGESEQYFGPGTRLTVT.

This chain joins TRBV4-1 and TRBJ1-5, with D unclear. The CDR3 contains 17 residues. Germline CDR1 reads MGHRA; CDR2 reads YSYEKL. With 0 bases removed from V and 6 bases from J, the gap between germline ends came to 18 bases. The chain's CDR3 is CASSQEIGLGGSQPQHF. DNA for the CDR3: TGCGCCAGCAGCCAAGAGATAGGGTTGGGCGGGAGTCAGCCCCAGCATTTT.

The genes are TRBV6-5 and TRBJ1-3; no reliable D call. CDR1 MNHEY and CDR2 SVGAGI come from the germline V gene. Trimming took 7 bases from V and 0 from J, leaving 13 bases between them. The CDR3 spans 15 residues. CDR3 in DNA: TGTGCCAGCACGGCGACGGATCTCTCTGGAAACACCATATATTTT. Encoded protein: CASTATDLSGNTIYF.

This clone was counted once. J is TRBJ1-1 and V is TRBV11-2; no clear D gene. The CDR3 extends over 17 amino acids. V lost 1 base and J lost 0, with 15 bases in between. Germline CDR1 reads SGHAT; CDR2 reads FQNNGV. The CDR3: CASSLGWLARMNTEAFF. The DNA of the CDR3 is TGTGCCAGCAGCTTAGGATGGTTAGCCAGGATGAACACTGAAGCTTTCTTT.

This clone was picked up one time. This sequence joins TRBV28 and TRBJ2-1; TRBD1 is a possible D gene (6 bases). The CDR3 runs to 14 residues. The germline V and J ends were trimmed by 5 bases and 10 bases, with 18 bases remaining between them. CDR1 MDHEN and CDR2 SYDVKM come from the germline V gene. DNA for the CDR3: TGTGCCAGCAGTCATCAACAGGGCGTCGGGGAGCAGTTCTTC. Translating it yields CASSHQQGVGEQFF.

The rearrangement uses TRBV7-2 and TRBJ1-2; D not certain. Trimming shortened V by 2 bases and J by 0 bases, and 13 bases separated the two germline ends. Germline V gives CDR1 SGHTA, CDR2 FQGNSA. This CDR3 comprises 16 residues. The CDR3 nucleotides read TGTGCCAGCAGCTTACTCCCGTACTCCGCTAACTATGGCTACACCTTC. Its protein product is CASSLLPYSANYGYTF.

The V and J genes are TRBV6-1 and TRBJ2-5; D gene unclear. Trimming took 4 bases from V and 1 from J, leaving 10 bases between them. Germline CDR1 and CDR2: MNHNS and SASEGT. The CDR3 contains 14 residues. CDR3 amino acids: CASSGTVFQETQYF. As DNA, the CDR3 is TGTGCCAGCAGTGGAACAGTCTTCCAAGAGACCCAGTACTTC.

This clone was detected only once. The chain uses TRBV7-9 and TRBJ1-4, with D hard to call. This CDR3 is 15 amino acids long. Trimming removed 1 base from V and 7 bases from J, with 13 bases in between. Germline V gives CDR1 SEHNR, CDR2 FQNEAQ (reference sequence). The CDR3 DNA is TGTGCCAGCAGCTTAGGCACGGGATTGGGTGAAAAACTGTTTTTT. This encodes CASSLGTGLGEKLFF.

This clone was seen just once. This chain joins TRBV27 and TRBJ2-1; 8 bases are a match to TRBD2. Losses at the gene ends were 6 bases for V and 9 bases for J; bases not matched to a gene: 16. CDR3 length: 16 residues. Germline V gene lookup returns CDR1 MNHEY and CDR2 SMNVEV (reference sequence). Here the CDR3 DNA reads TGTGCCAGCAGGGGGAGGTTGGCGGGAGGAGTCGGTGAGCAGTTCTTC. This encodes CASRGRLAGGVGEQFF.

The CDR3 protein is CASSVASTASDTQYF. The CDR3 DNA follows: TGTGCCAGCAGCGTAGCGTCGACAGCTTCAGATACGCAGTATTTT. V and J are TRBV9 and TRBJ2-3, with a possible D match to TRBD1 (5 bases). The V gene's germline CDR1 is SGDLS and CDR2 YYNGEE. Trimming took 0 bases from V and 4 from J, leaving 12 bases between them. This CDR3 is 15 amino acids long.

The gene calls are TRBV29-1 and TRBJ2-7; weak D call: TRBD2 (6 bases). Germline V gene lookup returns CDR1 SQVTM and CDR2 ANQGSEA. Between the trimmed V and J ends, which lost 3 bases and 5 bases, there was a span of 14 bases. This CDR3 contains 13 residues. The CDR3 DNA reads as TGCAGCGTTGAGGGTGCGGGACGGGACGAGCAGTACTTC. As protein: CSVEGAGRDEQYF.

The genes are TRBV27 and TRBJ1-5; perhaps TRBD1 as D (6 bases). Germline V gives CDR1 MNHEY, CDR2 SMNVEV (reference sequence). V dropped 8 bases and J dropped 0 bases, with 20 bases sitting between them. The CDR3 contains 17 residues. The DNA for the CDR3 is TGTGCCAGCCCACCTCACGGGGGCCCTTATAGCAATCAGCCCCAGCATTTT. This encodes CASPPHGGPYSNQPQHF.

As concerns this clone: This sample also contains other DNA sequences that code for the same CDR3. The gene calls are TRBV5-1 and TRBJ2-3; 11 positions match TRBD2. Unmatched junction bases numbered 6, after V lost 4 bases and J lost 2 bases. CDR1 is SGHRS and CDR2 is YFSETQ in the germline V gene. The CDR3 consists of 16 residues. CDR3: CASSPGLADSTDTQYF. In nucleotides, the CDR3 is TGCGCCAGCAGCCCGGGACTAGCGGATTCCACAGATACGCAGTATTTT. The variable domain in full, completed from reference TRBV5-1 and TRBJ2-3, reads KAGVTQTPRYLIKTRGQQVTLSCSPISGHRSVSWYQQTPGQGLQFLFEYFSETQRNKGNFPGRFSGRQFSNSRSEMNVSTLELGDSALYLCASSPGLADSTDTQYFGPGTRLTVL.